Sequencing of this T cell receptor beta chain was carried out in a study of T-cell reconstitution after alpha-beta-depleted transplantation in children. Unique molecular identifiers were built into the TCRbeta library. TCRdb re-called the PCR reads with MiXCR, one entry per CDR3 protein. The sample has hundreds of thousands of distinct CDR3 sequences; more than 10% are singletons. The germline V and J ends were trimmed by 0 bases and 6 bases, with 11 bases remaining between them. The germline V gene encodes CDR1 MNHEY and CDR2 SVGAGI. The CDR3 is 14 residues long. The sequencing here drew on PBMCs, taken from the stem cell graft. The sequence derives from a human donor who donated a stem cell graft to a child with Fanconi anemia. The rearrangement uses TRBV6-5 and TRBJ1-2; D uncertain. This CDR3 is CASSYSRSHDGYTF. For the CDR3, the DNA is TGTGCCAGCAGTTACTCGAGATCTCACGATGGCTACACCTTC.